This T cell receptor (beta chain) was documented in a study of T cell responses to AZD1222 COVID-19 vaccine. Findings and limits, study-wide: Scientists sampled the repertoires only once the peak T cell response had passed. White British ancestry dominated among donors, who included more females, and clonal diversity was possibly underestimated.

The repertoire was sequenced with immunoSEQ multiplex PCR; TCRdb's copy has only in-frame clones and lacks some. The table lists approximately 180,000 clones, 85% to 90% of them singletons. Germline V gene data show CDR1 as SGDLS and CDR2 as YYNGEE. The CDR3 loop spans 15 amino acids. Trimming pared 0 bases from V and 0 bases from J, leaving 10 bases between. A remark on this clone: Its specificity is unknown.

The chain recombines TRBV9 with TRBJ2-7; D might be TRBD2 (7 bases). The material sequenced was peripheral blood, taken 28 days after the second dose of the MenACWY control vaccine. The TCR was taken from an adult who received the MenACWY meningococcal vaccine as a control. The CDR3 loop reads CASSVGGGLSYEQYF. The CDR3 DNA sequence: TGTGCCAGCAGCGTAGGCGGGGGCCTCTCCTACGAGCAGTACTTC.